A single sample gave rise to the 25 T cell receptor beta chains below, sequenced in a study of cytomegalovirus exposure and HLA in healthy donors (dated by TCRdb to about 2017). Libraries were built with the immunoSEQ multiplex PCR assay. For the multiplex PCR, a mixture combining 60 forward primers for TCR Vbeta segments and 13 reverse primers for TCR Jbeta segments was used. Drawn from immuneACCESS, this table holds only the in-frame rearrangements with V and J called that TCRdb kept. Clones are partly lost; checked studies trace under half to an unresolved V gene and leave the rest unexplained. The sample table lists some 150,000 clones, around 78% of them with a count of one. The ten largest clonotypes hold around 2% of the sample. Material for sequencing was PBMCs. The receptor source for this set is a woman aged 25 to 39 in good health and CMV-seropositive.

The gene calls are TRBV4-3 and TRBJ1-1; no firm D call. Trimming took 1 base from V and 0 from J, leaving 12 bases between them. Germline-derived CDR1 and CDR2 are LGHNA and YSLEER. The CDR3 is 16 amino acids. The DNA for the CDR3 is TGCGCCAGCAGCCAAGCTCCTAGGCTTTTGAACACTGAAGCTTTCTTT. Its translation is CASSQAPRLLNTEAFF.

The chain links TRBV29-1 to TRBJ2-7; TRBD1 agrees at 7 bases. The CDR3 is 13 amino acids. Trimming removed 6 bases from V and 3 bases from J; junction bases left unmatched: 8. Per germline, CDR1 SQVTM and CDR2 ANQGSEA. The CDR3 sequence: CSVPTGTDYEQYF. In DNA form, the CDR3 reads TGCAGCGTCCCCACCGGGACAGACTACGAGCAGTACTTC.

In this sample, this clone turned up once. The CDR3 spells CASVDRGGYTF. The CDR3 nucleotides read TGTGCCAGCGTCGACAGAGGCGGCTACACCTTC. This rearrangement joins TRBV28 to TRBJ1-2; D perhaps matches TRBD1 (5 bases). Germline assignment: CDR1 MDHEN and CDR2 SYDVKM. The length of the CDR3 is 11 residues. The ends were cut back, 8 bases at V and 8 bases at J, with 12 bases in the middle.

The chain carries TRBV7-8 and TRBJ2-5; 8 nucleotides align to TRBD2. The V gene's germline CDR1 is SGHVS and CDR2 FQNEAQ. This CDR3 has 18 residues. The V gene end was trimmed by 5 bases and the J gene end by 4 bases; junction bases not matched to a gene: 18. CDR3 DNA: TGTGCCAGCAGCCCCCAGGTCCTCTCTGGCGGGGGGCCAGAGACCCAGTACTTC. Amino acids: CASSPQVLSGGGPETQYF.

The J gene is TRBJ1-4, the V gene TRBV6-6; 9 bases are a match to TRBD1. Germline lookup yields CDR1 MNHNY and CDR2 SVGAGI (reference sequence). V lost 6 bases to trimming and J lost 7 bases; unmatched junction nucleotides: 3. This CDR3 is 13 amino acids long. The CDR3 spells CASRPGQGEKLFF. CDR3 nucleotide sequence: TGTGCCAGCAGGCCGGGACAGGGTGAAAAACTGTTTTTT.

The chain has TRBV5-1 and TRBJ2-7, with 9 bases lining up with TRBD1. V lost 3 bases, J lost 2 bases, and 3 bases stayed unmatched. Germline V gives CDR1 SGHRS, CDR2 YFSETQ. CDR3 size: 14 residues. The CDR3 nucleotides are TGCGCCAGCAGCTGGACAGGGGACCCCTACGAGCAGTACTTC. Translation: CASSWTGDPYEQYF.

Here the CDR3 DNA reads TGTGCCAGCAGCAAAATGGCCGGACAGGGTAACATGGACACTGAAGCTTTCTTT. This codes for CASSKMAGQGNMDTEAFF. J is TRBJ1-1 and V is TRBV21-1; TRBD1, the table's D call, was not compared with the DNA. TRBV21-1 is a known pseudogene. There are 18 residues in the CDR3.

The chain recombines TRBV9 with TRBJ1-3; 8 bases are a match to TRBD1. The V and J ends lost 4 bases and 8 bases, in that order; junction bases with no gene match: 8. CDR1 is SGDLS, CDR2 YYNGEE, per germline. The CDR3 has 14 amino acids. In DNA, the CDR3 is TGTGCCAGCAGCCGCCAAGGACAGGGTGACACCATATATTTT. Translating it yields CASSRQGQGDTIYF.

The chain joins TRBV4-3 to TRBJ2-1; 7 bases are a match to TRBD2. V was clipped by 0 bases and J by 4 bases; unmatched bases: 6. CDR3 length: 16 amino acids. From germline, CDR1 is LGHNA and CDR2 YSLEER. This chain's CDR3 is CASSQDGLAEYNEQFF. The CDR3 DNA follows: TGCGCCAGCAGCCAAGATGGTCTAGCGGAGTACAATGAGCAGTTCTTC.

CDR3 DNA: TGTGCCAGCAGTGAACCCCCGGACAGGAGCTACGAGCAGTACTTC. This codes for CASSEPPDRSYEQYF. This chain links TRBV6-1 with TRBJ2-7; 7 bases line up with TRBD1. The CDR3 runs to 15 residues. V shed 2 bases and J 3 bases; nucleotides not matched to a gene: 7. CDR1 is MNHNS and CDR2 is SASEGT in the germline V gene.

The V gene is TRBV6-5, the J gene TRBJ2-2; possible D gene TRBD2, 7 bases. Germline CDR1 and CDR2: MNHEY and SVGAGI. CDR3 length: 14 residues. Deletions cut 8 bases from V and 7 bases from J, with 17 bases between. The CDR3 nucleotides read TGTGCCAGCGCCCGGCGGGGGCATATCGGGGAGCTGTTTTTT. Translating gives CASARRGHIGELFF.

The V call is TRBV2, the J call TRBJ2-7, with a tentative D call TRBD1 (6 bases). Deletions cut 8 bases from V and 6 bases from J, with 17 bases between. The germline V gene has CDR1 SNHLY and CDR2 FYNNEI. The CDR3 is 13 amino acids. In DNA form, the CDR3 reads TGTGCCAGCTCCCTGGGCCTACAGGGCGAGCAGTACTTC. Amino acids: CASSLGLQGEQYF.

V is TRBV30 and J is TRBJ2-3; D is undetermined. The CDR3 sequence is 12 residues long. Per the germline V gene, CDR1 is GTSNPN and CDR2 is SVGIG (reference sequence). V lost 4 bases and J 2 bases, leaving 7 bases between the germline ends. The CDR3 here is CAWTSFTDTQYF. CDR3 sequence (DNA): TGTGCCTGGACTAGTTTCACAGATACGCAGTATTTT.

The V call is TRBV7-9, the J call TRBJ1-2; the D is unclear. Trimming removed 0 bases from V and 3 bases from J, with 2 bases in between. Germline V gene sequence: CDR1 SEHNR, CDR2 FQNEAQ (reference sequence). This CDR3 has 12 residues. The CDR3: CASSLAYYGYTF. The DNA of the CDR3 is TGTGCCAGCAGCTTAGCCTACTATGGCTACACCTTC. Full variable domain (rest looked up from reference TRBV7-9 and TRBJ1-2): DTGVSQNPRHKITKRGQNVTFRCDPISEHNRLYWYRQTLGQGPEFLTYFQNEAQLEKSRLLSDRFSAERPKGSFSTLEIQRTEQGDSAMYLCASSLAYYGYTFGSGTRLTVV.

This chain uses TRBV5-6 with TRBJ2-3, with D unclear. The CDR3 is made up of 13 amino acids. The germline gives CDR1 SGHDT, CDR2 YYEEEE. V gave up 3 bases and J gave up 4 bases, with 9 bases separating them. The CDR3 loop reads CASSYKNADTQYF. The CDR3 DNA follows: TGTGCCAGCAGCTACAAAAATGCAGATACGCAGTATTTT.

The chain joins TRBV29-1 to TRBJ2-7; tentatively, D is TRBD1 (5 bases). With 2 bases removed from V and 1 base from J, the gap between germline ends came to 12 bases. CDR1 SQVTM and CDR2 ANQGSEA come from the germline V gene. The CDR3 contains 14 residues. The CDR3 region has the DNA TGCAGCGTTGAAATTGGTGGGGCTTCCTACGAGCAGTACTTC. It translates to CSVEIGGASYEQYF.

The chain has TRBV7-2 and TRBJ1-4, with 8 bases identical to TRBD1. This CDR3 contains 15 residues. J lost 8 bases, V lost 6 bases, and 11 bases had no gene match. Germline-derived CDR1 and CDR2 are SGHTA and FQGNSA. The CDR3 is CASSLLGQGGEKLFF. DNA of the CDR3: TGTGCCAGCAGTCTATTAGGACAGGGTGGGGAAAAACTGTTTTTT. Full variable domain (missing parts from reference TRBV7-2 and TRBJ1-4): GAGVSQSPSNKVTEKGKDVELRCDPISGHTALYWYRQSLGQGLEFLIYFQGNSAPDKSGLPSDRFSAERTGGSVSTLTIQRTQQEDSAVYLCASSLLGQGGEKLFFGSGTQLSVL.

The chain joins TRBV4-3 to TRBJ2-5, with 7 bases identical to TRBD1. Looked up from germline, CDR1 is LGHNA and CDR2 is YSLEER. The CDR3 spans 14 residues. With 4 bases clipped from V and 4 bases from J, the junction kept 6 bases outside the gene matches. The CDR3 nucleotides are TGCGCCAGCAGCCGAAGACAGGGCGGAGAGACCCAGTACTTC. It specifies CASSRRQGGETQYF.

The table lists this clone with many counts. This chain connects TRBV6-6 to TRBJ1-2; D possibly corresponds to TRBD1 (6 bases). The V gene lost 7 bases and the J gene lost 4 bases, with 16 bases spanning the gap. The germline V gene encodes CDR1 MNHNY and CDR2 SVGAGI (reference sequence). The CDR3 runs to 14 residues. The CDR3 loop reads CASILSGDGYGYTF. The CDR3 coding sequence is TGTGCCAGCATTTTATCAGGGGACGGCTATGGCTACACCTTC.

The rearrangement uses TRBV9 and TRBJ2-5; TRBD1 matches 7 bases. Germline values: CDR1 SGDLS, CDR2 YYNGEE. This CDR3 region has 17 residues. Germline trimming cut 4 bases from V and 2 bases from J; bases unmatched to any gene: 14. The CDR3, as DNA: TGTGCCAGCAGCTCCCGTCACGGACAGGTCGGGCAAGAGACCCAGTACTTC. This gives the protein CASSSRHGQVGQETQYF.

The chain combines TRBV10-1 with TRBJ2-7, with D maybe TRBD2 (6 bases). The V and J ends lost 0 bases and 5 bases respectively, with 14 bases between them. The CDR3 loop spans 15 amino acids. CDR1 is WNHNN, CDR2 SYGVQD, per germline (reference sequence). This chain's CDR3 is CASSESGGLKDEQYF. The CDR3 nucleotides read TGCGCCAGCAGTGAGTCAGGAGGGTTGAAGGACGAGCAGTACTTC.

V and J are TRBV4-2 and TRBJ2-3; TRBD2 is a possible D gene (7 bases). The CDR3 sequence is 18 residues long. Germline V gives CDR1 LGHNA, CDR2 YNFKEQ. The V gene lost 2 bases and the J gene lost 0 bases, with 18 bases spanning the gap. The CDR3 sequence: CASSQMLGGGPSTDTQYF. Written as DNA, the CDR3 is TGTGCCAGCAGCCAAATGCTAGGGGGGGGACCTAGCACAGATACGCAGTATTTT.

The chain has TRBV7-9 and TRBJ1-1, with no clear D. The germline V and J ends were trimmed by 4 bases and 0 bases, with 18 bases remaining between them. The CDR3 loop spans 17 amino acids. Germline CDR1 is SEHNR and CDR2 is FQNEAQ (reference sequence). CDR3 coding DNA: TGTGCCAGCAGCTCCCCCATATTGAGAGGGATGAACACTGAAGCTTTCTTT. Translation gives CASSSPILRGMNTEAFF.

The CDR3: CAAAGTGVEQYF. CDR3 nucleotide sequence: TGCGCCGCGGCGGGGACAGGCGTGGAGCAGTACTTC. This chain joins TRBV10-2 and TRBJ2-7, with 8 bases identical to TRBD1. Germline loops: CDR1 WSHSY, CDR2 SAAADI. The V segment lost 11 bases and the J segment 7 bases; nucleotides outside the gene matches: 10. The CDR3 is made up of 12 amino acids.

This clone was detected only once. CDR3 bases: TGCGCCAGCAGCCAAGAATATAGGGGTACTGAAGCTTTCTTT. It codes for CASSQEYRGTEAFF. This chain links TRBV4-3 with TRBJ1-1, with D perhaps TRBD1 (5 bases). This CDR3 is 14 amino acids long. The V gene's germline CDR1 is LGHNA and CDR2 YSLEER. V was shortened by 0 bases and J by 5 bases, with 10 bases between the two germline ends.